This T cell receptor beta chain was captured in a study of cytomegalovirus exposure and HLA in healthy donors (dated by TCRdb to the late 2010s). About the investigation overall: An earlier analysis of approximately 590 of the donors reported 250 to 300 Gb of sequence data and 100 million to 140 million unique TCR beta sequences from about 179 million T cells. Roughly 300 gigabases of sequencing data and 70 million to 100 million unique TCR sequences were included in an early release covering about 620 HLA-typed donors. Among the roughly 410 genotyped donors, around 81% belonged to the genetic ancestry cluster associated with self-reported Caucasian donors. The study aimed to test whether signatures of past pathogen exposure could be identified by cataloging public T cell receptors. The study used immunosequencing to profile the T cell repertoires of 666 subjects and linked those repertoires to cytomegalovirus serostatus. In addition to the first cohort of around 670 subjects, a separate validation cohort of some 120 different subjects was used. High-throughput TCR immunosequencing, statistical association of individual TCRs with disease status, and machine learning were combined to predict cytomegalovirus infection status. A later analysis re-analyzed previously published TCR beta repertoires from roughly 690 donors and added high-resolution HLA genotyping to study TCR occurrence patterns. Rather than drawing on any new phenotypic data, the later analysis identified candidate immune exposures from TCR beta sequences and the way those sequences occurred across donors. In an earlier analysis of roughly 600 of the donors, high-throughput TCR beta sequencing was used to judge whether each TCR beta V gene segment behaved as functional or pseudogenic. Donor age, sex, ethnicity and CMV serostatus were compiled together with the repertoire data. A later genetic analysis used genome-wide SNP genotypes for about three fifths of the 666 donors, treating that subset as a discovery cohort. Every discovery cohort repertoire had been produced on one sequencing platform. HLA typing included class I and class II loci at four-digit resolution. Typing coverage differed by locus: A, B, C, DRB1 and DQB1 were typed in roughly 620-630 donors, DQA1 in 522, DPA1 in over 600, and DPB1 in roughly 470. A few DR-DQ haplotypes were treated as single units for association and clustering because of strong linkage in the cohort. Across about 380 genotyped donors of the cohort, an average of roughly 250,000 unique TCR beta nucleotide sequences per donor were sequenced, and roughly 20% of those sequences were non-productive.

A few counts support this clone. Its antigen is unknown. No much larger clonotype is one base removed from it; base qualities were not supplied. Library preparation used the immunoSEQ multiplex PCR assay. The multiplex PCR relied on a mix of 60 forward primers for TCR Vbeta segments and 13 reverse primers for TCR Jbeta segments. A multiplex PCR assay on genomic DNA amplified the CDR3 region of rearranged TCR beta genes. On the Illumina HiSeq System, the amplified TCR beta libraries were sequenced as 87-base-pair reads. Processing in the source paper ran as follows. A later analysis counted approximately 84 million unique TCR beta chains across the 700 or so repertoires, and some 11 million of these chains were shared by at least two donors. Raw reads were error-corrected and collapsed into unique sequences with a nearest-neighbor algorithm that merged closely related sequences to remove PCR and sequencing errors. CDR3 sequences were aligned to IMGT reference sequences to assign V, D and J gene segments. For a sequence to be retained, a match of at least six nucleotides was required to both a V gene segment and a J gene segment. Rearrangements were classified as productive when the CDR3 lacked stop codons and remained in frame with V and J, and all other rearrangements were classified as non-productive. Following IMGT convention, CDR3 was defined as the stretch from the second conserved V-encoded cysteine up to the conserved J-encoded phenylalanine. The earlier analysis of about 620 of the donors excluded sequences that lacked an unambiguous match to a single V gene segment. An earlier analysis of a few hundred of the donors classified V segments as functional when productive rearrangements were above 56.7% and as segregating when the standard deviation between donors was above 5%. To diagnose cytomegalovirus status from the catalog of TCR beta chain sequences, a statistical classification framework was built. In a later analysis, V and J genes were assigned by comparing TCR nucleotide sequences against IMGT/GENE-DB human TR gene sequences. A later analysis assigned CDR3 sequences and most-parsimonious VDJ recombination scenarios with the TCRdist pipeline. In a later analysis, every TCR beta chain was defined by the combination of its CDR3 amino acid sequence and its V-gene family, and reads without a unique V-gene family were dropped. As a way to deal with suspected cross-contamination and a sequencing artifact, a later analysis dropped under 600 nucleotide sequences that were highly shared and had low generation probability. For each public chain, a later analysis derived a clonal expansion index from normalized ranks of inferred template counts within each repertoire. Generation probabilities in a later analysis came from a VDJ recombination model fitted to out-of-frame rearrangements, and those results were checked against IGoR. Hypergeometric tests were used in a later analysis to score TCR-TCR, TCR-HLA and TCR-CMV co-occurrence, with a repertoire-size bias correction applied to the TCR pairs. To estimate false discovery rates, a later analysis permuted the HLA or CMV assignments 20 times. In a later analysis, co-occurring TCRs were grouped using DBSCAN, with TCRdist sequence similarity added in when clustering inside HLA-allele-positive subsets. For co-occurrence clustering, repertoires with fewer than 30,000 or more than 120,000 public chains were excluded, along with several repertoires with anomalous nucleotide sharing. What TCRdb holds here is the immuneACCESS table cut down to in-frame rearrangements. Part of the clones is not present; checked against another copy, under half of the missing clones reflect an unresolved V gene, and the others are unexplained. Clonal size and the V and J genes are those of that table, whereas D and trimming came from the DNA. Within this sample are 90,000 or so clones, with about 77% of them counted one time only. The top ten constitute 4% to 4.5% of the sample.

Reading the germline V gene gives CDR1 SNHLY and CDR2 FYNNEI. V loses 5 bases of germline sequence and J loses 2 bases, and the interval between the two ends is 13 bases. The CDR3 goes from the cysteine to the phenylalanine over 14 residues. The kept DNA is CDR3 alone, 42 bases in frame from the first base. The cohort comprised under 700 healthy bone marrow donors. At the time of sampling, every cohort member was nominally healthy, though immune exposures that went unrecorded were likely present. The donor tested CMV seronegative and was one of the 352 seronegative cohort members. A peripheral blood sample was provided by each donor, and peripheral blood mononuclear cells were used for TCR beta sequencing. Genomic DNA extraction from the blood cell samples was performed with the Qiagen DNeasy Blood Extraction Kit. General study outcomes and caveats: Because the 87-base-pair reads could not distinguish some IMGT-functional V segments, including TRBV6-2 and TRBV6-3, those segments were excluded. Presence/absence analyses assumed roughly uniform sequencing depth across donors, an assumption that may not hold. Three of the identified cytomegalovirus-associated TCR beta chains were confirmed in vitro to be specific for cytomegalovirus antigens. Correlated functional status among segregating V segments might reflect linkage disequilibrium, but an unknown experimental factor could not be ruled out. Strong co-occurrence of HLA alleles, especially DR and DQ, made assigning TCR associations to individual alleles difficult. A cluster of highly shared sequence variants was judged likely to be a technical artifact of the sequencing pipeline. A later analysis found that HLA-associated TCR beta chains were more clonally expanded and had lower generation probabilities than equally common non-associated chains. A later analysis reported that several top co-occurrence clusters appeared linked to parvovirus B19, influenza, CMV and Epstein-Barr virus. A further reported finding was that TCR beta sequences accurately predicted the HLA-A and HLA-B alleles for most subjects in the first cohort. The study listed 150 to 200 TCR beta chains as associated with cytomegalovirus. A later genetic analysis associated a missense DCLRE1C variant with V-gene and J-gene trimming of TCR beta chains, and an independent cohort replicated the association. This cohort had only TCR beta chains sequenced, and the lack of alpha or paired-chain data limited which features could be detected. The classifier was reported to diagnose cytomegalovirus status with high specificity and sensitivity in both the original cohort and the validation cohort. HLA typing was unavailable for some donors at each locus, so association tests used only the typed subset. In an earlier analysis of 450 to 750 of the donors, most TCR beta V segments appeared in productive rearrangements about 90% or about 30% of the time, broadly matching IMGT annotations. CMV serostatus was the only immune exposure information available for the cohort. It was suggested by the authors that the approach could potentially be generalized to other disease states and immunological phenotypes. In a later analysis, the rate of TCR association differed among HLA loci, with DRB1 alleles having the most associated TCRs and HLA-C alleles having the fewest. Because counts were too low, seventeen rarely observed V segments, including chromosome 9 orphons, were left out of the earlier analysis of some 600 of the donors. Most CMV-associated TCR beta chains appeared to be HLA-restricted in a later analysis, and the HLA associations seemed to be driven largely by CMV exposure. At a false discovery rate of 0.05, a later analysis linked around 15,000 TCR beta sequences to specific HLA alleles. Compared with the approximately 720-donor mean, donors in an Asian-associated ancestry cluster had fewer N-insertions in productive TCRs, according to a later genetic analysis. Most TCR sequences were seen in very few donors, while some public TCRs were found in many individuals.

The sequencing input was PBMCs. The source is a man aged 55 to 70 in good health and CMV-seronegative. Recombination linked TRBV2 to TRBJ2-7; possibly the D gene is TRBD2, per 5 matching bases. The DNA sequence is TGTGCCAGCAGTCCGCGGGCCGGGACCTACGAGCAGTACTTC. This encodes CASSPRAGTYEQYF.